The sequence of this TCR beta chain was determined in a study of blood T cell repertoires in COVID-19. Study-wide background: Some COVID-19 samples were acute and others convalescent; all came from the United States, Italy and Spain. The analysed material was cDNA or gDNA that came from T cells, B-cell-depleted T cells, or PBMCs.

Germline CDR1 is MNHNS and CDR2 is SASEGT. V shed 2 bases and J 4 bases; nucleotides not matched to a gene: 7. The CDR3 totals 15 residues. Original processing methods: Estimation of nucleated cell counts was performed using reference gene primer amplification. This table comes from immunoSEQ multiplex PCR, and its TCRdb copy is limited to in-frame clones, with some not included. D and trimming were read from the DNA, whereas the V and J calls and clone size are those reported in that table. Here the sample spans 150,000 or so clones, almost 85% being singletons. Material for sequencing was peripheral blood. The V and J genes are TRBV6-1 and TRBJ1-2; 7 bases are a match to TRBD1. The sequence was collected from a man younger than 35 with active or convalescent COVID-19. The CDR3 sequence is CASSEHKTGTYGYTF. The CDR3 DNA is TGTGCCAGCAGTGAACATAAGACAGGGACCTATGGCTACACCTTC.